The 3 T cell receptor beta chains listed next were all sequenced from one sample in a study of cytomegalovirus exposure and HLA in healthy donors. Vbeta (60) and Jbeta (13) primers were used in the PCR. Here immunoSEQ multiplex PCR was the method, and the copy in TCRdb shows in-frame clones only, minus some. In the table there are about 43,000 clones, approximately 47% of which are singletons. Source material: PBMCs. All receptors come from a man aged 55 to 70 in good health and CMV-seronegative.

The chain has TRBV27 and TRBJ1-3, with no clear D. With 3 bases removed from V and 8 bases from J, the gap between germline ends came to 11 bases. Per germline, CDR1 MNHEY and CDR2 SMNVEV (reference sequence). The CDR3 contains 13 residues. CDR3 coding DNA: TGTGCCAGCAGTTTGAGGGATGGGGACACCATATATTTT. It specifies CASSLRDGDTIYF.

The V and J genes are TRBV4-3 and TRBJ1-4; 8 bases align to TRBD1. Per the germline V gene, CDR1 is LGHNA and CDR2 is YSLEER. The CDR3 totals 15 residues. With V trimmed by 2 bases and J by 6 bases, 5 bases remained unmatched. In nucleotides, the CDR3 is TGCGCCAGCAGCCAAAGCGGGACAGGAGATGAAAAACTGTTTTTT. It yields the protein CASSQSGTGDEKLFF.

The chain uses TRBV6-5 and TRBJ2-3, with TRBD2 identical over 8 bases. Trimming cost V 4 bases and J 0 bases; bases outside gene matches: 3. Germline CDR1 is MNHEY and CDR2 is SVGAGI. The CDR3 has 15 residues. This CDR3 reads CASSSPSGSTDTQYF. The CDR3 region has the DNA TGTGCCAGCAGTTCCCCTAGCGGGAGCACAGATACGCAGTATTTT.